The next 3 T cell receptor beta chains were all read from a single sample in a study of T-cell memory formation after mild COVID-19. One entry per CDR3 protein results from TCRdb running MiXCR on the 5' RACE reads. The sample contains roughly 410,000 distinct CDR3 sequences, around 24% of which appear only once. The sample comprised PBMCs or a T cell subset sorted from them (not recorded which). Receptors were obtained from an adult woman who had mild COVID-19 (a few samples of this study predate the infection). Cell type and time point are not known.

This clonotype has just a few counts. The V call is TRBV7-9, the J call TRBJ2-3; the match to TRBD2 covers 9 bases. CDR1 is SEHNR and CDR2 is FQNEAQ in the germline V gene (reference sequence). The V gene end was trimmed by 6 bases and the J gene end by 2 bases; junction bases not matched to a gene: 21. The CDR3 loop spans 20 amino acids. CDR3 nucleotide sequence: TGTGCCAGCAGAGACACAGGGTTCGCGTGGACTAGCGAGTACACAGATACGCAGTATTTT. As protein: CASRDTGFAWTSEYTDTQYF.

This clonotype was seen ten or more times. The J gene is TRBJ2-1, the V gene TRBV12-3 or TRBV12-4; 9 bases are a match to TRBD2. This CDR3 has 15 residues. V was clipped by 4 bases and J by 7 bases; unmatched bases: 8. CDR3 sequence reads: CASSSGGRAMNEQFF. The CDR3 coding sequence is TGTGCCAGCAGTTCGGGCGGGAGGGCCATGAATGAGCAGTTCTTC.

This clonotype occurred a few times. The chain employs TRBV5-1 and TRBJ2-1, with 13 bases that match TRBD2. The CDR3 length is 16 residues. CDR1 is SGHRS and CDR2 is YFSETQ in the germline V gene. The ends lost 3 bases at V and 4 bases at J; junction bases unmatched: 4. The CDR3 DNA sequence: TGCGCCAGCAGCTCCATACTAGCGGGGGGGTACAATGAGCAGTTCTTC. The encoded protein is CASSSILAGGYNEQFF.